The T cell receptor beta chain under discussion was sequenced for a study of CD8+CD57+ T cells in acquired aplastic anemia. Study information: Quantities of DNA derived from sorted CD4+ and CD8+ cells averaged approximately 3 ug. The study, taken as a whole, reports: Patients and controls had in common 25 to 30 CD8+ CDR3 sequences.

Genomic DNA, serving as template, underwent TCR beta VDJ and CDR3 profiling. From the reads, TCRdb called clonotypes with MiXCR, one entry per CDR3 protein. Of approximately 300,000 distinct CDR3 sequences detected, roughly 53% appear once; the ten largest clones hold 1.3%. Patients picked for sequencing had shown CD8+CD57+ cell expansion detected by flow cytometry. CDR1 MNHNS and CDR2 SASEGT come from the germline V gene. The length of the CDR3 is 14 residues. V lost 5 bases and J lost 6; bases outside the gene matches: 4. On this clonotype itself: Antigen specificity is unknown.

The origin of this receptor is a human donor with aplastic anemia. V gene TRBV6-1 combines with J gene TRBJ2-1, with TRBD1 identical over 10 bases. The sequencing sample was made of sorted CD4+, CD8+, or CD8+CD57+ T cells (not recorded which) from PBMCs. CDR3 region: CASSKRDRGNEQFF. The CDR3 nucleotides read TGTGCCAGCAGTAAACGGGACAGGGGCAATGAGCAGTTCTTC.